These T cell receptor beta chains were read from a single sample in a study of long-term antiretroviral therapy in people with HIV. The repertoire was sequenced with immunoSEQ multiplex PCR; TCRdb's copy has only in-frame clones and lacks some. The data hold 35,000 or so clones, with 70% to 80% observed a single time. Here the sequenced sample was unsorted PBMCs, taken 2 years after starting antiretroviral therapy. The receptors derive from a woman aged 50 to 65 with HIV. Each CDR3 is given without its conserved first and last residue.

cdr3_aa: ASSGGATSSGANVLT
j_call: TRBJ2-6
v_call: TRBV5-1

cdr3_aa: ASSYYPGGTEAF
j_call: TRBJ1-1
v_call: TRBV6-6

cdr3_aa: ATVRRGPSSYEQY
j_call: TRBJ2-7
v_call: TRBV2

cdr3_aa: ASTNDGGLAGGQQF
j_call: TRBJ2-1
v_call: TRBV19

cdr3_aa: ASSYGDRANTEAF
j_call: TRBJ1-1
v_call: TRBV6-6

cdr3_aa: ASSLSGIGTGELF
j_call: TRBJ2-2
v_call: TRBV5-1

cdr3_aa: ASSRTEWETQY
j_call: TRBJ2-5
v_call: TRBV7-9

cdr3_aa: ASSRTSSTDTQY
j_call: TRBJ2-3
v_call: TRBV19

cdr3_aa: ASSYIAGANNEQF
j_call: TRBJ2-1
v_call: TRBV5-1

cdr3_aa: SAQGLGKLF
j_call: TRBJ1-4
v_call: TRBV20-1

cdr3_aa: ASSSPNRGQETQY
j_call: TRBJ2-5
v_call: TRBV5-5

cdr3_aa: AWSVVGTASNSPLH
j_call: TRBJ1-6
v_call: TRBV30

cdr3_aa: ASSSGTGGKDTQY
j_call: TRBJ2-3
v_call: TRBV6-6

cdr3_aa: ASSQAGTGYEKLF
j_call: TRBJ1-4
v_call: TRBV14

cdr3_aa: ASSATTGYKADTQY
j_call: TRBJ2-3
v_call: TRBV9

cdr3_aa: ASSSRDSSYEQY
j_call: TRBJ2-7
v_call: TRBV9

cdr3_aa: AWSLRDRGHYGYT
j_call: TRBJ1-2
v_call: TRBV30

cdr3_aa: ASSSLAGVTYEQY
j_call: TRBJ2-7
v_call: TRBV2

cdr3_aa: ASSEEGRGLHGYT
j_call: TRBJ1-2
v_call: TRBV2

cdr3_aa: ASSPTQGAGTEAF
j_call: TRBJ1-1
v_call: TRBV18

cdr3_aa: ASSPEGQGGNYGYT
j_call: TRBJ1-2
v_call: TRBV19

cdr3_aa: ASSKDRGNYGYT
j_call: TRBJ1-2
v_call: TRBV6-5

cdr3_aa: ASSQGDGNSNQPQH
j_call: TRBJ1-5
v_call: TRBV4-1

cdr3_aa: SVRRDPDTQY
j_call: TRBJ2-3
v_call: TRBV29-1

cdr3_aa: ASSSQGAADTQY
j_call: TRBJ2-3
v_call: TRBV7-8

cdr3_aa: ASSYSPAGHTGELF
j_call: TRBJ2-2
v_call: TRBV6-5

cdr3_aa: ASSLKSAGNTIY
j_call: TRBJ1-3
v_call: TRBV6-5

cdr3_aa: ASSSPLRAPNGYT
j_call: TRBJ1-2
v_call: TRBV6-1

cdr3_aa: ASGLAGGETGELF
j_call: TRBJ2-2
v_call: TRBV12-5

cdr3_aa: ASSPRSPLTGELF
j_call: TRBJ2-2
v_call: TRBV18

cdr3_aa: ASSVGRYNSPLH
j_call: TRBJ1-6
v_call: TRBV6-4

cdr3_aa: ASSRTGMNTEAF
j_call: TRBJ1-1
v_call: TRBV14

cdr3_aa: AWAITQGWNYGYT
j_call: TRBJ1-2
v_call: TRBV30

cdr3_aa: ASSPPGNSGANVLT
j_call: TRBJ2-6
v_call: TRBV4-1

cdr3_aa: ASSMASGPSSTDTQY
j_call: TRBJ2-3
v_call: TRBV21-1

cdr3_aa: ASSLTSGDTGELF
j_call: TRBJ2-2
v_call: TRBV13

cdr3_aa: ASRTGMQVRNQPQH
j_call: TRBJ1-5
v_call: TRBV11-3

cdr3_aa: ASSIFGGNTEAF
j_call: TRBJ1-1
v_call: TRBV19

cdr3_aa: ASSSNRGGQPQH
j_call: TRBJ1-5
v_call: TRBV28

cdr3_aa: ASSLIQAGGYTGELF
j_call: TRBJ2-2
v_call: TRBV7-3

cdr3_aa: ASSLTGNTGELF
j_call: TRBJ2-2
v_call: TRBV5-1

cdr3_aa: AIRYEGLAGGIWTDTQY
j_call: TRBJ2-3
v_call: TRBV10-3

cdr3_aa: ASSYETDTQY
j_call: TRBJ2-3
v_call: TRBV5-1

cdr3_aa: ASYRGGAGELF
j_call: TRBJ2-2
v_call: TRBV6-5